These T cell receptor beta chains were read from a single sample in a study of T cell responses to AZD1222 COVID-19 vaccine. Assay: immunoSEQ multiplex PCR; the TCRdb copy retains only in-frame clones and omits some. This sample yields around 140,000 clones, of which roughly 92% are seen a single time; 1.7% belongs to the top ten. Specimen: peripheral blood, collected on day 0 of AZD1222 vaccination. Receptors were obtained from an adult in good health. Each CDR3 is given with its conserved first and last residue. The D gene is left open where the match is weak.

>TRBJ1-6|NA|12|TRBV5-5
CASSLGSSPLHF
TGTGCCAGCAGCTTAGGAAGTTCACCCCTCCACTTT
>TRBJ2-3|TRBD2|15|TRBV7-9
CASSFRREDTDTQYF
TGTGCCAGCAGCTTCCGGCGGGAGGACACAGATACGCAGTATTTT
>TRBJ1-4|NA|15|TRBV10-3
CAISASGTENEKLFF
TGTGCCATCAGTGCCTCCGGGACTGAGAATGAAAAACTGTTTTTT
>TRBJ2-7|NA|13|TRBV30
CAWRKGTDYEQYF
TGTGCCTGGAGGAAGGGGACCGACTACGAGCAGTACTTC
>TRBJ2-7|TRBD2|14|TRBV9
CASSVASGSYEQYF
TGTGCCAGCAGCGTAGCTAGCGGGAGTTACGAGCAGTACTTC
>TRBJ2-7|TRBD2|15|TRBV9
CASSVEASGPYEQYF
TGTGCCAGCAGCGTAGAGGCTAGCGGACCCTACGAGCAGTACTTC
>TRBJ1-4|TRBD1|14|TRBV5-1
CASSFGTGGEKLFF
TGCGCCAGCAGCTTCGGGACAGGGGGCGAAAAACTGTTTTTT
>TRBJ2-2|NA|13|TRBV12-3/TRBV12-4
CASSLTWGGELFF
TGTGCCAGCAGTCTGACCTGGGGCGGGGAGCTGTTTTTT
>TRBJ1-2|NA|13|TRBV6-5
CASSSPGLYGYTF
TGTGCCAGCAGTTCCCCTGGACTCTATGGCTACACCTTC
>TRBJ2-3|NA|14|TRBV10-1
CASSDRGEIDTQYF
TGCGCCAGCAGTGACAGGGGGGAGATAGATACGCAGTATTTT
>TRBJ2-3|NA|17|TRBV12-1
CASSSYLSGSREDTQYF
TGTGCCAGCAGCTCCTACCTTAGCGGGAGCAGGGAAGATACGCAGTATTTT
>TRBJ2-4|NA|15|TRBV11-2
CASSQIRGLGNIQYF
TGTGCCAGCAGCCAGATTAGGGGTCTCGGAAACATTCAGTACTTC